The entry below describes one TCR beta chain. The sample comes from a study of blood T cell repertoires in COVID-19. Study summary: COVID-19 samples collected from the United States, Italy and Spain covered acute and convalescent phases. Sample material is recorded as cDNA or gDNA derived from T cells, B-cell-depleted T cells, or PBMCs.

Germline lookup yields CDR1 SNHLY and CDR2 FYNNEI. The CDR3 covers 17 residues. V was clipped by 6 bases and J by 6 bases, with 23 bases between them. Source study methods: Researchers report that nucleated cell counts were estimated from reference gene primer amplification. Libraries were prepared by immunoSEQ multiplex PCR; TCRdb keeps only in-frame clonotypes and omits some of them. V, J and clone size were drawn from that table, and D and trimming were deduced from the DNA. Of 250,000 to 350,000 clones in the sample, about nine tenths were seen once. The sequence was obtained from a woman younger than 45 who had recovered from COVID-19. V is TRBV2 and J is TRBJ2-2; a weak D match, TRBD2 (5 bases). The source material was peripheral blood. The CDR3 sequence is CASRIEAGLLSPGELFF. The CDR3 coding sequence is TGTGCCAGCAGGATAGAAGCCGGACTCCTCTCACCCGGGGAGCTGTTTTTT.